The subject of this entry is one T cell receptor (beta chain). What it binds is unknown. The CDR3 loop spans 12 amino acids. V lost 7 bases to trimming and J lost 8 bases, with 11 bases between them. Germline V gives CDR1 MDHEN, CDR2 SYDVKM. Researchers ran the PCR with 60 Vbeta and 13 Jbeta primers. Assay: immunoSEQ multiplex PCR; the TCRdb copy retains only in-frame clones and omits some. The sample lists 95,000 to 100,000 clones; roughly 80% were seen once. The data were taken from a study of cytomegalovirus exposure and HLA in healthy donors. Whole-study findings and limits: Being indistinguishable, some V segments were excluded, TRBV6-2 and TRBV6-3 among them. Later on, analysis showed that most CMV-associated TCR beta chains appeared to be HLA-restricted. It was reported in a later analysis that an Asian-associated ancestry cluster showed fewer N-insertions than the roughly 670-donor mean.

This sequence was found in a man aged 35 to 55 in good health and CMV-seronegative. Source material: PBMCs. J is TRBJ2-2 and V is TRBV28; tentative D call: TRBD1 (5 bases). CDR3 in DNA: TGTGCCAGCAAACAGGTAGTGGGGGAGCTGTTTTTT. Its translation: CASKQVVGELFF.